The 22 T cell receptor beta chains reported below all come from one sample, sequenced in a study of T-cell reconstitution after alpha-beta-depleted transplantation in children. A library of TCRbeta sequences, prepared with unique molecular identifiers, was generated. TCRdb recomputed calls from the PCR reads with MiXCR, one row per CDR3 protein. The sample contains a few hundred thousand distinct CDR3 sequences, approximately 16% of which appear only once. The sequenced sample was PBMCs from the stem cell graft donor, obtained from the stem cell graft. The source of these receptors is a human donor who donated a stem cell graft to a child with acute lymphoblastic leukemia.

The chain employs TRBV5-1 and TRBJ2-2; 15 positions match TRBD2. The V segment lost 3 bases and the J segment 6 bases; nucleotides outside the gene matches: 9. This CDR3 spans 18 amino acids. CDR1 is SGHRS and CDR2 is YFSETQ in the germline V gene. The CDR3 DNA follows: TGCGCCAGCAGCTCACCGGGACTAGCGGGAGGAGGCTCCGGGGAGCTGTTTTTT. As protein: CASSSPGLAGGGSGELFF.

The chain carries TRBV20-1 and TRBJ2-1; no firm D call. CDR1 and CDR2 (germline): DFQATT, SNEGSKA (reference sequence). V lost 0 bases to trimming and J lost 9 bases, with 6 bases between them. This CDR3 spans 11 amino acids. The CDR3 DNA follows: TGCAGTGCTAGAGAAGGGTTTGAGCAGTTCTTC. Translated: CSAREGFEQFF.

V and J are TRBV7-3 and TRBJ1-1, with TRBD1 as a possible D gene (6 bases). Germline V gene lookup returns CDR1 SGHTA and CDR2 FQGTGA. Trimming pared 0 bases from V and 1 base from J, leaving 12 bases between. The CDR3 covers 16 residues. CDR3: CASSLTGGQPNTEAFF. CDR3 in DNA: TGTGCCAGCAGCTTAACGGGGGGGCAGCCGAACACTGAAGCTTTCTTT.

J is TRBJ2-1 and V is TRBV6-5; 8 positions match TRBD2. V was pared by 2 bases and J by 7 bases, with 4 bases of the junction left unmatched. Germline CDR1 and CDR2: MNHEY and SVGAGI. CDR3 length: 14 amino acids. CDR3 residues: CASSYREGLNEQFF. For the CDR3, the DNA is TGTGCCAGCAGTTACCGGGAGGGCCTTAATGAGCAGTTCTTC.

This clonotype appeared a few times. This chain joins TRBV12-3 or TRBV12-4 and TRBJ2-7; no firm D call. There are 12 residues in the CDR3. V was shortened by 3 bases and J by 3 bases, with 6 bases between the two germline ends. The CDR3 here is CASSFVLYEQYF. The CDR3, as DNA: TGTGCCAGCAGTTTTGTCCTCTACGAGCAGTACTTC.

This clonotype was counted only a few times. V and J are TRBV3-1 and TRBJ1-5; D is ambiguous. From germline, CDR1 is LGHDT and CDR2 YNNKEL (reference sequence). The V and J ends lost 1 base and 9 bases respectively, with 13 bases between them. The CDR3 extends over 14 amino acids. CDR3 nucleotides: TGTGCCAGCAGCCAAGGGACGGGTGGGAGGCCCCAGCATTTT. It yields the protein CASSQGTGGRPQHF.

This clonotype was counted only a few times. The chain is built from TRBV7-9 and TRBJ1-5; maybe TRBD1 (5 bases). The CDR3 consists of 16 residues. The V gene lost 5 bases and the J gene lost 1 base, with 15 bases spanning the gap. Per the germline V gene, CDR1 is SEHNR and CDR2 is FQNEAQ (reference sequence). This CDR3 is CASSPMGGKSNQPQHF. Here the CDR3 DNA reads TGTGCCAGCAGCCCCATGGGGGGAAAAAGCAATCAGCCCCAGCATTTT.

The V and J genes are TRBV15 and TRBJ2-1, with D uncertain. CDR3 length: 12 amino acids. V lost 4 bases, J lost 9 bases, and 10 bases lay in between. Per germline, CDR1 LNHNV and CDR2 YYDKDF (reference sequence). CDR3 in DNA: TGTGCCACCAGCACCCGGCGCGGTGAGCAGTTCTTC. Translation gives CATSTRRGEQFF.

This clonotype was seen a handful of times. The genes are TRBV12-3 or TRBV12-4 and TRBJ2-4; no clear D. The CDR3 spans 13 residues. The V end was cut by 4 bases, the J end by 6 bases, with 10 bases between. CDR3 coding DNA: TGTGCCAGCAGTTCCCTCGCGGTAAACATTCAGTACTTC. Amino acids: CASSSLAVNIQYF.

The V gene is TRBV20-1, the J gene TRBJ1-2, with 7 bases identical to TRBD1. Germline V gene sequence: CDR1 DFQATT, CDR2 SNEGSKA (reference sequence). V shed 0 bases and J 5 bases; nucleotides not matched to a gene: 9. The CDR3 consists of 15 residues. This chain's CDR3 is CSARDIQGVNYGYTF. Here the CDR3 DNA reads TGCAGTGCTAGAGATATCCAGGGGGTAAATTATGGCTACACCTTC.

This clonotype was detected only a few times. The chain is built from TRBV29-1 and TRBJ1-4; D is unclear. The CDR3 is 13 amino acids. V lost 5 bases, J lost 8 bases, and 15 bases lay in between. Germline assignment: CDR1 SQVTM and CDR2 ANQGSEA. The CDR3 here is CSVRTMGWEKLFF. CDR3 bases: TGCAGCGTTAGGACGATGGGATGGGAAAAACTGTTTTTT.

The J gene is TRBJ1-1, the V gene TRBV5-1; tentative D call: TRBD1 (6 bases). The V end was cut by 3 bases, the J end by 0 bases, with 9 bases between. This CDR3 contains 14 residues. Germline V gene lookup returns CDR1 SGHRS and CDR2 YFSETQ. The CDR3 DNA reads TGCGCCAGCAGCTACGCAGGGGTGAACACTGAAGCTTTCTTT. The encoded protein is CASSYAGVNTEAFF.

This chain links TRBV5-4 with TRBJ2-5; D might be TRBD1 or TRBD2, each matching 5 bases. There are 14 residues in the CDR3. V lost 3 bases to trimming and J lost 1 base, with 10 bases between them. Germline values: CDR1 SGHNT, CDR2 YYREEE (reference sequence). CDR3 sequence reads: CASSSGTSQETQYF. Here the CDR3 DNA reads TGTGCCAGCAGCTCCGGGACGTCCCAAGAGACCCAGTACTTC. Drawing the rest from reference TRBV5-4 and TRBJ2-5, the complete variable domain is ETGVTQSPTHLIKTRGQQVTLRCSSQSGHNTVSWYQQALGQGPQFIFQYYREEENGRGNFPPRFSGLQFPNYSSELNVNALELDDSALYLCASSSGTSQETQYFGPGTRLLVL.

The J gene is TRBJ1-1, the V gene TRBV12-3 or TRBV12-4; D is possibly TRBD1 (6 bases). The CDR3 covers 14 residues. V was pared by 7 bases and J by 0 bases, with 12 bases between. The CDR3 nucleotides read TGTGCCAGCACTGCAGGGGAAATGAACACTGAAGCTTTCTTT. The encoded protein is CASTAGEMNTEAFF.

This clonotype was found many times. CDR3 residues: CASSPGPREPQHF. The CDR3 DNA sequence: TGTGCCAGCAGCCCGGGTCCTAGGGAGCCCCAGCATTTT. The J gene is TRBJ1-5, the V gene TRBV5-6, with D unresolved. The V gene lost 4 bases and the J gene lost 8 bases, with 13 bases spanning the gap. CDR3 length: 13 residues. From germline, CDR1 is SGHDT and CDR2 YYEEEE. The full variable domain, its missing parts supplied by reference TRBV5-6 and TRBJ1-5, is DAGVTQSPTHLIKTRGQQVTLRCSPKSGHDTVSWYQQALGQGPQFIFQYYEEEERQRGNFPDRFSGHQFPNYSSELNVNALLLGDSALYLCASSPGPREPQHFGDGTRLSIL.

A few counts support this clonotype. V is TRBV29-1 and J is TRBJ2-7, with D unresolved. The CDR3 is made up of 11 amino acids. V shed 6 bases and J shed 2 bases, with 8 bases lying between them. Germline V gene data show CDR1 as SQVTM and CDR2 as ANQGSEA. The CDR3 here is CSVSDAYEQYF. Here the CDR3 DNA reads TGCAGCGTATCCGATGCCTACGAGCAGTACTTC.

The rearrangement uses TRBV5-5 and TRBJ2-5; D is perhaps TRBD1 or TRBD2 (5 bases each). The germline V and J ends were trimmed by 2 bases and 3 bases, with 11 bases remaining between them. Germline CDR1 is SGHKS and CDR2 is YYEKEE (reference sequence). The CDR3 totals 14 residues. CDR3 loop: CASSFFLGEETQYF. The CDR3 DNA reads as TGTGCCAGCAGCTTTTTTTTGGGGGAAGAGACCCAGTACTTC.

The chain employs TRBV7-9 and TRBJ2-7; the D gene is possibly TRBD2 (6 bases). CDR1 is SEHNR and CDR2 is FQNEAQ in the germline V gene (reference sequence). CDR3 length: 16 residues. V shed 0 bases and J shed 4 bases, with 16 bases lying between them. CDR3 in DNA: TGTGCCAGCAGCTTAGCGCTAGCCAGCGGGTTATACGAGCAGTACTTC. Translating it yields CASSLALASGLYEQYF.

This clonotype was seen at least ten times. V is TRBV19 and J is TRBJ2-7, with 10 bases aligning to TRBD1. The CDR3 is made up of 14 amino acids. Germline CDR1 is LNHDA and CDR2 is SQIVND (reference sequence). The V and J ends lost 7 bases and 3 bases, in that order; junction bases with no gene match: 6. The CDR3 region is CASTPTGGIYEQYF. CDR3 sequence (DNA): TGTGCCAGTACCCCGACAGGGGGCATCTACGAGCAGTACTTC.

In this sample, this clonotype turned up a few times. The chain joins TRBV30 to TRBJ2-5; D ambiguous. CDR1 is GTSNPN, CDR2 SVGIG, per germline (reference sequence). The CDR3 consists of 11 residues. V gave up 7 bases and J gave up 4 bases, with 10 bases separating them. CDR3 region: CASQDRETQYF. CDR3 bases: TGTGCCTCTCAAGACCGAGAGACCCAGTACTTC.

This rearrangement joins TRBV5-1 to TRBJ2-5, with 9 positions matching TRBD2. Per the germline V gene, CDR1 is SGHRS and CDR2 is YFSETQ. This CDR3 has 15 amino acids. V was clipped by 4 bases and J by 3 bases; unmatched bases: 7. The CDR3 here is CASSVAGVGKETQYF. The CDR3, as DNA: TGCGCCAGCAGCGTAGCGGGAGTGGGCAAAGAGACCCAGTACTTC.

The V and J genes are TRBV27 and TRBJ1-2; 7 bases fit TRBD1. CDR1 and CDR2 (germline): MNHEY, SMNVEV (reference sequence). The trim removed 3 bases at V and 5 bases at J, leaving 9 bases unmatched. The length of the CDR3 is 15 residues. CDR3 in DNA: TGTGCCAGCAGTTTCCACAGGGGAGAGCGGTATGGCTACACCTTC. It yields the protein CASSFHRGERYGYTF.